This is a list of T cell receptor beta chains from one sample in a study of blood T cells in healthy people across ages. TCRdb used MiXCR to reprocess the 5' RACE reads, holding one entry per CDR3 protein. The sample lists around 1,500,000 distinct CDR3 sequences, 42% occurring once. Sequencing was done on a sample of blood. The receptors here all came from a woman between 18 and 30 years old in good health. Both conserved end residues are part of each CDR3. The D gene is left open where the match is weak. Expanded clones get a size class; other rows say once, few or many, or leave the size out.

d_call	clone_size	v_call	j_call	cdr3_aa	cdr3_nt
NA	many	TRBV29-1	TRBJ2-7	CSAGDGLYEQYF	TGCAGCGCGGGGGACGGTCTCTACGAGCAGTACTTC
NA	few	TRBV6-5	TRBJ2-7	CASQVDLLGSEQYF	TGTGCCAGCCAAGTAGACCTACTAGGGAGCGAGCAGTACTTC
TRBD2	NA	TRBV20-1	TRBJ2-1	CSASSSSGFFVGLEQFF	TGCAGTGCTAGTTCTAGTAGCGGGTTCTTCGTGGGGTTGGAGCAGTTCTTC
TRBD2	NA	TRBV4-2	TRBJ2-7	CASSQGLNGLAGLYEQYF	TGTGCCAGCAGCCAGGGGTTAAATGGGCTAGCGGGACTCTACGAGCAGTACTTC
NA	NA	TRBV10-3	TRBJ2-2	CAISDQGLANTGELFF	TGTGCCATCAGTGACCAGGGGCTGGCGAACACCGGGGAGCTGTTTTTT
TRBD1	once	TRBV5-6	TRBJ2-7	CASSSGDRDFIYEQYF	TGTGCCAGCAGCTCGGGCGACAGGGATTTTATCTACGAGCAGTACTTC
NA	NA	TRBV12-3/TRBV12-4	TRBJ1-2	CAIKDRINYGYTF	TGTGCCATCAAAGACCGGATTAACTATGGCTACACCTTC
TRBD1	few	TRBV18	TRBJ2-3	CASYRGRSTDTQYF	TGTGCCAGCTACAGGGGGCGCAGCACAGATACGCAGTATTTT
TRBD2	few	TRBV29-1	TRBJ2-3	CSVSGLAGEDTQYF	TGCAGCGTTTCCGGACTAGCGGGGGAGGATACGCAGTATTTT
NA	NA	TRBV2	TRBJ2-3	CARKRPQASTDTQYF	TGTGCCAGAAAGAGACCCCAGGCTAGCACAGATACGCAGTATTTT
NA	NA	TRBV6-1	TRBJ2-5	CASSEARYRDGTETQYF	TGTGCCAGCAGTGAAGCGCGTTACAGGGACGGCACGGAGACCCAGTACTTC
NA	few	TRBV20-1	TRBJ2-5	CSASFPLGVSVETQYF	TGCAGTGCTAGCTTCCCCCTAGGGGTATCGGTAGAGACCCAGTACTTC
NA	NA	TRBV6-5	TRBJ2-3	CASSYPPSGKWGTDTQYF	TGTGCCAGCAGTTACCCCCCTTCGGGCAAATGGGGCACAGATACGCAGTATTTT
NA	NA	TRBV2	TRBJ1-1	CASSERVVTEAFF	TGTGCCAGCAGTGAAAGGGTAGTCACTGAAGCTTTCTTT
TRBD2	NA	TRBV4-1	TRBJ2-5	CASKWTSGSYNEQYF	TGCGCCAGCAAATGGACTAGCGGGAGCTACAATGAGCAGTACTTC
TRBD2	NA	TRBV6-9	TRBJ2-7	CASSLGLAGPTYEQYF	TGTGCCAGCAGTTTGGGACTAGCGGGACCGACCTACGAGCAGTACTTC
NA	few	TRBV4-2	TRBJ2-7	CASSHGAGTRNMAYEQYF	TGTGCCAGCAGCCACGGAGCCGGGACGCGAAATATGGCCTACGAGCAGTACTTC
TRBD2	few	TRBV6-1	TRBJ2-3	CASTIWASGRTSTDTQYF	TGTGCCAGCACTATCTGGGCTAGCGGGAGGACTAGCACAGATACGCAGTATTTT
TRBD2	NA	TRBV2	TRBJ2-1	CASSTLIAGGTYNEQFF	TGTGCCAGCAGTACCCTTATAGCGGGAGGCACCTACAATGAGCAGTTCTTC
TRBD2	NA	TRBV7-2	TRBJ2-5	CASSRGTSGRANEQYF	TGTGCCAGCAGCCGGGGGACTAGCGGGAGGGCAAATGAGCAGTACTTC
TRBD1	NA	TRBV10-3	TRBJ1-1	CAIGDGTGLFTEAFF	TGTGCCATCGGTGACGGGACAGGGTTGTTCACTGAAGCTTTCTTT
TRBD2	few	TRBV5-6	TRBJ2-3	CASSFGTSGITDTQYF	TGTGCCAGCAGCTTCGGGACTAGCGGGATCACAGATACGCAGTATTTT
NA	few	TRBV9	TRBJ2-3	CASSASGLAGDTQYF	TGTGCCAGCAGCGCGAGCGGACTGGCTGGGGATACGCAGTATTTT
NA	NA	TRBV6-5	TRBJ1-2	CASRPSGPNYGYTF	TGTGCCAGCAGACCGAGCGGTCCTAACTATGGCTACACCTTC
NA	NA	TRBV20-1	TRBJ1-1	CSAREGPYTEAFF	TGCAGTGCTAGAGAAGGGCCATACACTGAAGCTTTCTTT
NA	NA	TRBV24-1	TRBJ2-5	CATSDSSPGHQETQYF	TGTGCCACCAGTGATTCGAGTCCGGGACACCAAGAGACCCAGTACTTC
TRBD2	NA	TRBV28	TRBJ2-7	CATNSLGTSGSYEQYF	TGTGCCACAAATTCCCTGGGGACTAGCGGGAGCTACGAGCAGTACTTC
NA	NA	TRBV20-1	TRBJ2-7	CSALTGKVREQYF	TGCAGTGCGCTTACAGGGAAGGTACGCGAGCAGTACTTC
TRBD1	NA	TRBV5-6	TRBJ1-1	CASSGRGLNTEDFF	TGTGCCAGCAGCGGCAGGGGGCTAAACACTGAAGATTTCTTT
TRBD1	NA	TRBV5-1	TRBJ2-6	CASSLGTGGRGANVLTF	TGCGCCAGCAGCTTGGGGACAGGGGGCAGAGGGGCCAACGTCCTGACTTTC
TRBD2	NA	TRBV6-4	TRBJ2-3	CARSTRRGDRDTQYF	TGTGCCCGCAGCACCAGGCGGGGGGATCGAGATACGCAGTATTTT
NA	few	TRBV28	TRBJ2-1	CASTWVRSNNKQFF	TGTGCCAGCACCTGGGTCAGATCAAACAATAAGCAGTTCTTC
TRBD2	NA	TRBV27	TRBJ2-7	CASSPPPGGTYEQYF	TGTGCCAGCAGTCCCCCCCCGGGGGGGACATACGAGCAGTACTTC
TRBD1	few	TRBV7-8	TRBJ2-5	CASSYPRDRQETQYF	TGTGCCAGCAGCTACCCCCGGGACAGACAAGAGACCCAGTACTTC
NA	NA	TRBV6-1	TRBJ1-6	CASSESPSLPLHF	TGTGCCAGCAGTGAAAGCCCCTCGCTACCCCTCCACTTT
NA	few	TRBV25-1	TRBJ2-2	CASSGVTGELFF	TGTGCCAGCAGTGGGGTTACCGGGGAGCTGTTTTTT
NA	NA	TRBV6-2/TRBV6-3	TRBJ1-2	CASSSKQGPEDYGYTF	TGTGCCAGCAGCTCTAAACAGGGCCCGGAAGACTATGGCTACACCTTC
NA	NA	TRBV13	TRBJ2-1	CASSGRPGPKNNEQFF	TGTGCCAGCAGCGGACGACCGGGACCGAAGAACAATGAGCAGTTCTTC
TRBD2	few	TRBV20-1	TRBJ2-1	CSARLAGGSSYNEQFF	TGCAGTGCGAGACTAGCGGGGGGAAGCTCCTACAATGAGCAGTTCTTC
NA	few	TRBV12-3/TRBV12-4	TRBJ1-1	CASRKQGMNTEAFF	TGTGCCAGCAGGAAACAGGGTATGAACACTGAAGCTTTCTTT
NA	NA	TRBV28	TRBJ1-1	CASSVGHLNTEAFF	TGTGCCAGCAGTGTAGGACATTTGAACACTGAAGCTTTCTTT
TRBD1	few	TRBV4-1	TRBJ1-6	CASSSQTGGGRSPLHF	TGCGCCAGCAGCTCCCAGACAGGGGGCGGGCGTTCACCCCTCCACTTT
TRBD2	NA	TRBV20-1	TRBJ2-1	CSATRDYPFNEHFF	TGCAGTGCAACGCGGGACTACCCTTTCAATGAGCACTTCTTC
NA	NA	TRBV9	TRBJ1-2	CAIGHGGLLGYTF	TGTGCCATCGGCCACGGGGGGTTGCTTGGCTACACCTTC
NA	NA	TRBV5-1	TRBJ2-3	CASSAVTSTDTQYF	TGCGCCAGCAGCGCAGTAACTAGCACAGATACGCAGTATTTT
NA	NA	TRBV29-1	TRBJ1-2	CSVADLYGYTF	TGCAGCGTTGCAGACCTATATGGCTACACCTTC
TRBD1	NA	TRBV5-4	TRBJ1-1	CASSPDRAMNTEAFF	TGTGCCAGCAGCCCTGACAGGGCAATGAACACTGAAGCTTTCTTT
TRBD1	NA	TRBV14	TRBJ1-2	CASSQVSQGYGYTF	TGTGCCAGCAGCCAAGTATCACAGGGGTATGGCTACACCTTC
NA	NA	TRBV27	TRBJ2-4	CASRGSRWNIQYF	TGTGCCAGCAGGGGTAGTAGGTGGAACATTCAGTACTTC
NA	NA	TRBV5-1	TRBJ1-1	CASSLEGSRTEAFF	TGCGCCAGCAGCTTGGAGGGGTCTCGAACTGAAGCTTTCTTT
NA	NA	TRBV5-1	TRBJ2-2	CASSLTLGDAGELFF	TGCGCCAGCAGCTTAACCCTTGGGGACGCCGGGGAGCTGTTTTTT
TRBD2	NA	TRBV20-1	TRBJ2-5	CSARGLAGESYNEQYF	TGCAGTGCTAGAGGGCTAGCGGGAGAGTCCTACAATGAGCAGTACTTC
TRBD1	NA	TRBV7-6	TRBJ2-6	CASSPYRQGGSGANVLTF	TGTGCCAGCAGCCCATACCGACAGGGGGGCTCTGGGGCCAACGTCCTGACTTTC
NA	few	TRBV6-5	TRBJ2-7	CASRIPGTPRQYF	TGTGCCAGCAGAATCCCGGGGACTCCGAGGCAGTACTTC
TRBD1	NA	TRBV20-1	TRBJ2-3	CSAYSFGQGATTDTQYF	TGCAGTGCTTATAGTTTCGGACAGGGGGCTACTACAGATACGCAGTATTTT
NA	many	TRBV20-1	TRBJ2-6	CSARDRGRPSSGANVLTF	TGCAGTGCTAGAGATAGGGGCAGGCCGAGCTCTGGGGCCAACGTCCTGACTTTC
TRBD2	few	TRBV28	TRBJ2-7	CASSLSGGRGYEQYF	TGTGCCAGCAGCCTAAGCGGGGGCCGGGGCTACGAGCAGTACTTC
TRBD1	few	TRBV3-1	TRBJ1-5	CASSAGTGGYQPQHF	TGTGCCAGCAGCGCCGGGACAGGGGGATATCAGCCCCAGCATTTT
NA	NA	TRBV7-2	TRBJ1-2	CASSHDGIYGYTF	TGTGCCAGCAGCCACGACGGAATCTATGGCTACACCTTC
TRBD1	NA	TRBV11-2	TRBJ2-7	CASRKTGQGHHEQYF	TGTGCCAGCAGGAAGACGGGACAGGGGCACCACGAGCAGTACTTC